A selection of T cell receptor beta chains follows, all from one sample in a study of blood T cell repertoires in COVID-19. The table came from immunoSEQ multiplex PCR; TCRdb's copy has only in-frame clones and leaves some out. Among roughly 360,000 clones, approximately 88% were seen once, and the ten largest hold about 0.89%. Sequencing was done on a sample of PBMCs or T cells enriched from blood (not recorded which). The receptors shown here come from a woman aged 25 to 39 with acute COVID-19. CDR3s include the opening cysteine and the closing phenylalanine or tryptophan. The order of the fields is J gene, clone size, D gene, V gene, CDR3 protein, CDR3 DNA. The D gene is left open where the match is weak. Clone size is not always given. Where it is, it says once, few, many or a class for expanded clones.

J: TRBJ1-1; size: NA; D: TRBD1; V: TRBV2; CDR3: CASSRQGADTEAFF; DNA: TGTGCCAGCAGCCGACAGGGAGCGGACACTGAAGCTTTCTTT
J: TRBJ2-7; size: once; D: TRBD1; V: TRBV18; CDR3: CASSPTGGSNEQYF; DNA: TGTGCCAGCTCCCCCACAGGGGGCTCAAACGAGCAGTACTTC
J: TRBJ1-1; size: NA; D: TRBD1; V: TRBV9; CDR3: CASRRDRGGPNTEAFF; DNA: TGTGCCAGCAGAAGGGACAGGGGTGGCCCGAACACTGAAGCTTTCTTT
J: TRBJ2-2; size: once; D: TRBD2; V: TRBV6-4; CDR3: CASSAGLDSTGELFF; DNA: TGTGCCAGCAGTGCGGGACTAGATAGCACCGGGGAGCTGTTTTTT
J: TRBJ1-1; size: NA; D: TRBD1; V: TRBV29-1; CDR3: CSGKPGGINTEAFF; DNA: TGCAGCGGAAAACCAGGGGGCATAAACACTGAAGCTTTCTTT
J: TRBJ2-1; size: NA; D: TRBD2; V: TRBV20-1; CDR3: CSASPGLADRSSYNEQFF; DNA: TGCAGTGCTAGTCCAGGGCTAGCGGACCGGTCCTCCTACAATGAGCAGTTCTTC
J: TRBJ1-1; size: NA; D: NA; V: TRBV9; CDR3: CASSASQGLGTEAFF; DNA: TGTGCCAGCAGCGCGTCCCAGGGTCTGGGCACTGAAGCTTTCTTT
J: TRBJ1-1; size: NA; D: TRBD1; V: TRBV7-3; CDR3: CASSLTGGLNTEAFF; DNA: TGTGCCAGCAGCTTGACAGGGGGTCTGAACACTGAAGCTTTCTTT
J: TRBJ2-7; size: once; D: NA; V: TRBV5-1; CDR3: CASSLRQGLDEQYF; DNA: TGCGCCAGCAGCCTCCGACAGGGACTCGACGAGCAGTACTTC
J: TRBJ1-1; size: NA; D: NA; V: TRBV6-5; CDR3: CASSYSGGGEAFF; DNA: TGTGCCAGCAGTTACTCGGGGGGAGGGGAAGCTTTCTTT
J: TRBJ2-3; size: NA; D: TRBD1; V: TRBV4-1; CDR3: CASSRDRVDTQYF; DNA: TGCGCCAGCAGCCGCGACAGGGTAGATACGCAGTATTTT
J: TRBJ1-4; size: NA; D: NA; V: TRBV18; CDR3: CASSPNGAETNEKLFF; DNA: TGTGCCAGCTCACCGAATGGGGCCGAAACTAATGAAAAACTGTTTTTT
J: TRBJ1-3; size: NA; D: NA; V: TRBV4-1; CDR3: CASSQFQGSGNTIYF; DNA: TGCGCCAGCAGCCAATTCCAGGGGTCTGGAAACACCATATATTTT
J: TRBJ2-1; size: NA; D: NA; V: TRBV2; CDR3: CASSVEQGRVNEQFF; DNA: TGTGCCAGCAGTGTAGAACAGGGTAGGGTCAATGAGCAGTTCTTC
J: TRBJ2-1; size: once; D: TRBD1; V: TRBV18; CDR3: CASSPRAGQGLRNEQFF; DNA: TGTGCCAGCTCACCAAGAGCGGGACAGGGATTAAGAAATGAGCAGTTCTTC